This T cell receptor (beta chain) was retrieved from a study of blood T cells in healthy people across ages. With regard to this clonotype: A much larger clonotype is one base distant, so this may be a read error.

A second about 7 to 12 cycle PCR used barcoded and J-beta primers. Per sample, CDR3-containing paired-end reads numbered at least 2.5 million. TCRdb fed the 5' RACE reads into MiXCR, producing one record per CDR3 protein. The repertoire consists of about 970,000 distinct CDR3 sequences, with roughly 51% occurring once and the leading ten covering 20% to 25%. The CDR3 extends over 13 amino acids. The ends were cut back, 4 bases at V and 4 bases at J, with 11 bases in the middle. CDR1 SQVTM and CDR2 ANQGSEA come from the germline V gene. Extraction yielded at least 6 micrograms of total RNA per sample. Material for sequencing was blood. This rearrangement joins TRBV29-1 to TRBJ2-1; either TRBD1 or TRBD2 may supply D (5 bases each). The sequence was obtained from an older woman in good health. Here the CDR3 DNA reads TGCAGCGTTGGAGGGGATTTTTACAATGAGCAGTTCTTC. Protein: CSVGGDFYNEQFF.